This T cell receptor (beta chain) was sequenced for a study of blood T cell repertoires in COVID-19. Study information: PBMCs, B-cell-depleted T cells, or T cells provided the cDNA or gDNA that made up the material.

V lost 0 bases and J 4 bases, leaving 10 bases between the germline ends. This CDR3 has 14 amino acids. The V gene's germline CDR1 is GTSNPN and CDR2 SVGIG (reference sequence). Across about 22 US areas, participants ranged in age from 18 to 89 years. Two negative PCRs, clearance, or symptom resolution characterized the recovered Cohort 3 donors. Authors' data handling: Amplification with reference gene primers provided the estimates of nucleated cell counts. Sequencing used immunoSEQ multiplex PCR; TCRdb keeps in-frame clones, though not all of them. V and J calls and clone size come straight from that table; D and trimming were deduced from the DNA. The repertoire has over 150,000 clones, around 85% of them found once; the top ten carry approximately 6.2%.

The sequencing sample was made of PBMCs or T cells enriched from blood (not recorded which). This TCR was recovered from a man between 40 and 49 years old who had recovered from COVID-19. This rearrangement joins TRBV30 to TRBJ1-3; possibly TRBD1 for D (5 bases). This CDR3 is CAWSVGADGNTIYF. CDR3 DNA sequence: TGTGCCTGGAGTGTAGGGGCGGACGGAAACACCATATATTTT. Full variable domain (rest looked up from reference TRBV30 and TRBJ1-3): SQTIHQWPATLVQPVGSPLSLECTVEGTSNPNLYWYRQAAGRGLQLLFYSVGIGQISSEVPQNLSASRPQDRQFILSSKKLLLSDSGFYLCAWSVGADGNTIYFGEGSWLTVV.